Below, 5 T cell receptor beta chains from the same sample are listed, as sequenced in a study of Ad26.COV2.S vaccination and SARS-CoV-2 variants (dated by TCRdb to about 2021). To prepare the library, the immunoSEQ multiplex PCR assay was applied. TCRdb took over this immuneACCESS table, retaining in-frame rearrangements with V and J assigned. Such tables are incomplete; in checked studies, under half of the missing clones stem from an unresolved V gene, and the remainder is unexplained. The sample table records 300,000 to 400,000 clones; roughly 84% of these occur just once. Of the sample, roughly 3.1% is held by the ten largest clones. This specimen's treatment or condition label, interpreted: some 20 received Ad26.COV2.S at low or high dose, single or two shots; five or six received placebo; per-sample allocation not given. Repertoires of vaccine and placebo recipients were sequenced from samples taken on day 63 after the first injection.

The specimen was peripheral blood, collected in a trial of Ad26.COV2.S vaccine versus placebo. The origin of the receptors is a person between 18 and 65 years old who received the Ad26.COV2.S COVID-19 vaccine or a placebo.

V and J are TRBV27 and TRBJ1-5; D is unclear. CDR1 is MNHEY and CDR2 is SMNVEV in the germline V gene (reference sequence). V dropped 1 base and J dropped 15 bases, with 13 bases sitting between them. The CDR3 runs to 12 residues. The CDR3 DNA follows: TGTGCCAGCAGTTTATTCGCAGGATATCTGCATTTT. This gives the protein CASSLFAGYLHF.

V usage is TRBV3-1 (or the pseudogene TRBV3-2) and J usage is TRBJ2-1; the D gene is possibly TRBD1 (5 bases). In germline, CDR1 is LGHDT, CDR2 YNNKEL (reference sequence). The CDR3 loop spans 9 amino acids. DNA for the CDR3: TGTGCAGCAGGGTATGAGCAGTTCTTC. Encoded protein: CAAGYEQFF.

The chain's CDR3 is CASSFAPDQPQHF. CDR3 bases: TGCGCCAGCAGCTTTGCCCCCGATCAGCCCCAGCATTTT. The chain combines TRBV5-1 with TRBJ1-5; D is unresolved. Trimming pared 2 bases from V and 5 bases from J, leaving 8 bases between. Looked up from germline, CDR1 is SGHRS and CDR2 is YFSETQ. This CDR3 comprises 13 residues.

The chain employs TRBV5-6 and TRBJ1-1; TRBD1 might be the D (5 bases). The CDR3 has 14 residues. Germline V gene sequence: CDR1 SGHDT, CDR2 YYEEEE. The V end was cut by 4 bases, the J end by 2 bases, with 12 bases between. This CDR3 is CASSGPDRNTEAFF. CDR3 bases: TGTGCCAGCAGCGGACCCGACAGAAACACTGAAGCTTTCTTT.

The chain has TRBV5-6 and TRBJ1-6; 7 positions match TRBD1. The germline V gene has CDR1 SGHDT and CDR2 YYEEEE. This CDR3 region has 16 residues. V lost 3 bases, J lost 7 bases, and 10 bases stayed unmatched. The CDR3 is CASSSPSTGRNSPLHF. CDR3 nucleotides: TGTGCCAGCAGCTCACCTTCGACAGGGAGAAATTCACCCCTCCACTTT.